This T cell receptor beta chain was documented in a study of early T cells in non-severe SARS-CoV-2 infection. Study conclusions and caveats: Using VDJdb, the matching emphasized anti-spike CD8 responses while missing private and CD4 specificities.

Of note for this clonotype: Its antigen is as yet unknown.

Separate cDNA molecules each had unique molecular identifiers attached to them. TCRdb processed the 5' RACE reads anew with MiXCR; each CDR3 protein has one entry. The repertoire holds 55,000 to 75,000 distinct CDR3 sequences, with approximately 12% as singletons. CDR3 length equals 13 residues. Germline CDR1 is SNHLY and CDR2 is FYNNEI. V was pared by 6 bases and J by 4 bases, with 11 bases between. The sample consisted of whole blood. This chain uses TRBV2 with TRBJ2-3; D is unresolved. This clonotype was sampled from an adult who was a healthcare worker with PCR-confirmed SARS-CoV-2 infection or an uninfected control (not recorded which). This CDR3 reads CASSNQGSDTQYF. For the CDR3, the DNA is TGTGCCAGCAGCAACCAAGGGTCAGATACGCAGTATTTT.